This TCR beta chain was recorded in a study of beta chain features in type 1 diabetes. Study-wide background: Analysis included about 110 million sorted cells drawn from all samples. Whole-study results and caveats: cDNA sequencing could over-represent cells with high TCR expression. Shorter TCRB CDR3s, moderately but significantly so, were found in Type 1 diabetes patients in all four CD4+ subsets. VDJ junctions from type 1 diabetes patients carried fewer insertions and larger deletions.

The sequenced template was cDNA made from the entire isolated RNA. TCRdb's table, derived via immunoSEQ multiplex PCR, lists solely in-frame clones and lacks some. The table lists 500,000 to 850,000 clones, roughly an eighth of them singletons. Every donor had blood drawn once into heparin, around 120 mL on average. Details on this clone: Its antigen remains unknown.

The CDR3 runs to 14 residues. Looked up from germline, CDR1 is SGDLS and CDR2 is YYNGEE. Trimming stripped 3 bases from V and 7 bases from J, with 17 bases between. J is TRBJ2-7 and V is TRBV9; perhaps TRBD2 as D (5 bases). The sequenced material came from naive CD4+ T cells from blood. The TCR sequence derives from a man younger than 35 with type 1 diabetes. CDR3: CASSESPSPQEQYF. The CDR3 DNA sequence: TGTGCCAGCAGCGAATCCCCTAGCCCCCAGGAGCAGTACTTC. The whole variable domain, filled in from reference TRBV9 and TRBJ2-7, reads DSGVTQTPKHLITATGQRVTLRCSPRSGDLSVYWYQQSLDQGLQFLIQYYNGEERAKGNILERFSAQQFPDLHSELNLSSLELGDSALYFCASSESPSPQEQYFGPGTRLTVT.